The rows below give T cell receptor beta chains drawn from one sample of a study of T-cell reconstitution after alpha-beta-depleted transplantation in children. TCRdb reprocessed the PCR reads with MiXCR, giving one entry per CDR3 protein. Of just over 950,000 distinct CDR3 sequences listed, roughly 29% are singletons. Sample: PBMCs, mostly from graft donor cells, taken 360 days after TCRalphabeta/CD19-depleted stem cell transplant. The receptors stem from a boy under two years old who had a stem cell transplant for SCID, so the T cells may come from the graft donor. Both conserved end residues are trimmed from each CDR3.

TRBJ2-7	TRBV29-1	SEGTGEWDEQY
TRBJ2-5	TRBV3-1	ASSHGDGQETQY
TRBJ2-2	TRBV4-2	ASSQDRKGPGELF
TRBJ1-2	TRBV12-3/TRBV12-4	ASSLDRRGDYGYT
TRBJ1-1	TRBV27	ASSPRDRVFIAEAF
TRBJ2-7	TRBV25-1	ASSEYALGLRSYEQY
TRBJ2-5	TRBV5-1	ASRYQVSQETQY
TRBJ1-2	TRBV9	ASSVGTSRYT
TRBJ2-5	TRBV6-1	ASSEGAIGVKETQY
TRBJ2-1	TRBV3-1	ASSYRGQGRGGQF
TRBJ2-7	TRBV29-1	SVWTVPYEQY
TRBJ2-1	TRBV13	ASSLRGGVNEQF
TRBJ2-5	TRBV5-5	ASSLRGLAGEGETQY
TRBJ1-5	TRBV6-2/TRBV6-3	ASSRTGGRGNQPQH
TRBJ1-2	TRBV20-1	SARQTNYGYT
TRBJ2-3	TRBV6-2/TRBV6-3	ASSYSMGLTDTQY
TRBJ2-2	TRBV7-9	ASSLGTVGGELF
TRBJ2-2	TRBV5-1	ASSRRSGASTGELF
TRBJ2-5	TRBV7-3	ASSFGGMGKETQY
TRBJ2-5	TRBV5-1	ASSLGFRPDEGTQY
TRBJ2-3	TRBV28	ASSLGDQTDTQY
TRBJ1-1	TRBV5-1	ASSLEGASVTEAF
TRBJ1-5	TRBV12-3/TRBV12-4	ASSPNEDQPQH
TRBJ2-7	TRBV12-3/TRBV12-4	ASTTGQVFSYEQY
TRBJ1-6	TRBV7-8	ASRGGRGNSPLH
TRBJ2-5	TRBV12-3/TRBV12-4	ASSLAGGLVVETQY
TRBJ2-2	TRBV20-1	SAREGGPLPGELF
TRBJ1-2	TRBV27	ASSRLMGAPGYGYT
TRBJ2-2	TRBV24-1	ATSDSGKGAGELF
TRBJ2-1	TRBV2	ASGLARGPLNEQF
TRBJ2-5	TRBV15	ATSRKGFQETQY
TRBJ2-4	TRBV11-2	ASSPRQGFGIQY
TRBJ2-4	TRBV5-1	ASSLGQGRNIQY
TRBJ1-2	TRBV6-5	ASSYARERTYGYT
TRBJ2-3	TRBV5-6	ASSLKNLYTDTQY
TRBJ1-2	TRBV7-2	ASSRQYNYGYT
TRBJ1-1	TRBV12-3/TRBV12-4	ASSPTAQFYTEAF
TRBJ2-3	TRBV12-3/TRBV12-4	ASLRQGVRTDTQY
TRBJ2-1	TRBV5-1	ASSLVRYRTGGYNEQF
TRBJ2-5	TRBV5-1	ASSSMVVGDETQY
TRBJ2-2	TRBV7-2	ASSLTLSGELF
TRBJ2-5	TRBV29-1	SASPGQRQETQY
TRBJ2-2	TRBV5-1	ASSTLNTGELF
TRBJ2-3	TRBV18	ASSPWGSGDTQY
TRBJ1-1	TRBV12-3/TRBV12-4	ASSLPLTGSEAF
TRBJ2-3	TRBV5-1	ASSWGGPAKTDTQY
TRBJ2-2	TRBV28	ASSYDWDINTGELF
TRBJ2-7	TRBV12-3/TRBV12-4	ASSFKVFSSYEQY
TRBJ2-7	TRBV20-1	SADRGYVTYEQY
TRBJ2-4	TRBV7-2	ASSLERLGKNIQY
TRBJ2-7	TRBV7-9	ASSQGGHYYEQY
TRBJ1-1	TRBV6-1	ASSLTGTGIGAEAF
TRBJ2-5	TRBV29-1	SVGGGARETQY
TRBJ2-5	TRBV20-1	SATGNQETQY
TRBJ2-7	TRBV5-6	ASSLVGTNYEQY